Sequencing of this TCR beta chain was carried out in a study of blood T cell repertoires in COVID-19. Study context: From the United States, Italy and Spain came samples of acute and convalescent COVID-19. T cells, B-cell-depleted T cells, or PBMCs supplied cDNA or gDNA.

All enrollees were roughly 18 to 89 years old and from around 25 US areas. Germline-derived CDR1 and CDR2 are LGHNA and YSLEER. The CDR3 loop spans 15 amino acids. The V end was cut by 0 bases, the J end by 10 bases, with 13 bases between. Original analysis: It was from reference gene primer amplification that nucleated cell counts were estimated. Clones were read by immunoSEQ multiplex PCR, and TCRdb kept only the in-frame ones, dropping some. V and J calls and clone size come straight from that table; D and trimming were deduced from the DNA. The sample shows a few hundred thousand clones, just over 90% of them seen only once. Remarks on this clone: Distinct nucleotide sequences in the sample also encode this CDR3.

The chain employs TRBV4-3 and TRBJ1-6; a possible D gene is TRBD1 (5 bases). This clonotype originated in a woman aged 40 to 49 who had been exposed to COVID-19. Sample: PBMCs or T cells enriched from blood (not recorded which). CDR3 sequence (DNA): TGCGCCAGCAGCCAAGATCCGCGGGGCAACTCACCCCTCCACTTT. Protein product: CASSQDPRGNSPLHF.